One sample yielded the 8 T cell receptor beta chains listed below, sequenced in a study of blood T cell repertoires in COVID-19. Method: immunoSEQ multiplex PCR; TCRdb's copy keeps in-frame clones and lacks some. The sample contains 350,000 or so clones, less than 90% of which appear only once. The sample was PBMCs or T cells enriched from blood (not recorded which). These receptors were obtained from a woman in her 30s who had recovered from COVID-19.

The J gene is TRBJ1-1, the V gene TRBV10-1; D unresolved. The germline V and J ends were trimmed by 3 bases and 10 bases, with 12 bases remaining between them. Germline CDR1 reads WNHNN; CDR2 reads SYGVQD (reference sequence). CDR3 length: 12 residues. CDR3 coding DNA: TGCGCCAGCAGTGATTCTCCGAGAGCAGCTTTCTTT. This gives the protein CASSDSPRAAFF.

This clone was observed a few times. This sequence joins TRBV20-1 and TRBJ1-1; no firm D call. Germline V gives CDR1 DFQATT, CDR2 SNEGSKA (reference sequence). The CDR3 length is 11 residues. The V and J ends lost 6 bases and 6 bases respectively, with 11 bases between them. This CDR3 reads CSAAELAEAFF. CDR3 DNA sequence: TGCAGTGCCGCCGAGCTGGCTGAAGCTTTCTTT.

In the case of this clone: A read error may account for a junction end that differs from germline. Written as DNA, the CDR3 is TGTGCCAGTAGTATCCCAGGGGAACCTAAAACCATTCAGTACTTC. This encodes CASSIPGEPKTIQYF. This chain connects TRBV19 to TRBJ2-4, with D perhaps TRBD1 (6 bases). The CDR3 covers 15 residues. Germline V lookup: CDR1 LNHDA, CDR2 SQIVND (reference sequence).

The chain has TRBV28 and TRBJ2-5; possible D gene TRBD1, 6 bases. The CDR3 runs 14 residues. Germline CDR1 and CDR2: MDHEN and SYDVKM. Deletions cut 6 bases from V and 4 bases from J, with 15 bases between. The CDR3 loop reads CASSPGTPLETQYF. The CDR3 coding sequence is TGTGCCAGCAGCCCCGGGACACCTTTAGAGACCCAGTACTTC. The entire variable domain, with the rest obtained from reference TRBV28 and TRBJ2-5, is as follows: DVKVTQSSRYLVKRTGEKVFLECVQDMDHENMFWYRQDPGLGLRLIYFSYDVKMKEKGDIPEGYSVSREKKERFSLILESASTNQTSMYLCASSPGTPLETQYFGPGTRLLVL.

J is TRBJ1-4 and V is TRBV6-1, with D maybe TRBD1 (5 bases). This CDR3 is 15 amino acids long. The germline V and J ends were trimmed by 0 bases and 8 bases, with 13 bases remaining between them. Per germline, CDR1 MNHNS and CDR2 SASEGT. CDR3 loop: CASSEAKGVREKLFF. The CDR3 coding sequence is TGTGCCAGCAGTGAAGCGAAAGGGGTTAGGGAAAAACTGTTTTTT.

This chain joins TRBV7-9 and TRBJ2-5; D is undetermined. The CDR3 loop spans 11 amino acids. Germline CDR1 and CDR2: SEHNR and FQNEAQ (reference sequence). V was shortened by 3 bases and J by 10 bases, with 9 bases between the two germline ends. The CDR3 DNA reads as TGTGCCAGCAGCTTTGTCGGAGACCAGTACTTC. It yields the protein CASSFVGDQYF.

The chain is built from TRBV5-4 and TRBJ2-3, with D uncertain. V lost 10 bases and J lost 2, with 14 bases in between. Germline V gene data show CDR1 as SGHNT and CDR2 as YYREEE (reference sequence). There are 13 residues in the CDR3. DNA of the CDR3: TGTGCCGCTGCAGAACAGAACACAGATACGCAGTATTTT. This codes for CAAAEQNTDTQYF.

The rearrangement links TRBV19 to TRBJ1-4; D might be TRBD1 (5 bases). Germline V lookup: CDR1 LNHDA, CDR2 SQIVND (reference sequence). The CDR3 runs 17 residues. V lost 8 bases and J 3 bases, leaving 22 bases between the germline ends. The DNA of the CDR3 is TGTGCCAGTCAAGACCTTACCTCAGGGAAGGCTAATGAAAAACTGTTTTTT. Translated, it gives CASQDLTSGKANEKLFF.